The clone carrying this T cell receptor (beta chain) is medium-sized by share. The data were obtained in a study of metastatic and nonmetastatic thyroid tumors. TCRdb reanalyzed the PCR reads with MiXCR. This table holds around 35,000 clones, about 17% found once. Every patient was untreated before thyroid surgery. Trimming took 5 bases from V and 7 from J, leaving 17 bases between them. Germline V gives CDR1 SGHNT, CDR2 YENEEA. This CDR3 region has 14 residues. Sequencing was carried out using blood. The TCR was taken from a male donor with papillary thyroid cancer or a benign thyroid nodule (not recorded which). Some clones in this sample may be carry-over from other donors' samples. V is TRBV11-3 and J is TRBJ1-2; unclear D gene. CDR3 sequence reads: CASSPSNPDLGYTF. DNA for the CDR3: TGTGCCAGCAGCCCCTCCAACCCGGACCTTGGCTACACCTTC.